The TCR beta chain described here comes from a study of T-cell reconstitution after alpha-beta-depleted transplantation in children. This clonotype was counted a few times. The CDR3 extends over 14 amino acids. The junction had 4 bases not matched to a gene; V was cut back by 6 bases and J by 2 bases. Germline V lookup: CDR1 ENHRY, CDR2 SYGVKD. Unique molecular identifiers were built into the TCRbeta library. TCRdb itself ran the PCR reads through MiXCR, one entry per CDR3 protein. The table records hundreds of thousands of distinct CDR3 sequences, around 13% of them present only once. The V and J genes are TRBV10-3 and TRBJ1-3, with TRBD1 identical over 7 bases. Sequenced here: PBMCs from the stem cell graft donor, sampled from the stem cell graft. This clonotype was sampled from a human donor who donated a stem cell graft to a child with combined immunodeficiency. CDR3 residues: CAISSDRAGNTIYF. Written as DNA, the CDR3 is TGTGCCATCAGCTCCGACAGGGCTGGAAACACCATATATTTT.